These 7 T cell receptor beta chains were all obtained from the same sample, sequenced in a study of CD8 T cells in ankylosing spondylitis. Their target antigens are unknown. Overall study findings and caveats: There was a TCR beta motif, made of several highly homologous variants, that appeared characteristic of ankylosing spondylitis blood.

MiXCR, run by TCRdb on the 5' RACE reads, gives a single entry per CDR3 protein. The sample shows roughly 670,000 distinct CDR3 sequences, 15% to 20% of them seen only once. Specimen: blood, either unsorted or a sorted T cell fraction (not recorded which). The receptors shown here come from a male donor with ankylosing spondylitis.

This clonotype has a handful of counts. Here the CDR3 reads CASSLAWDNHYEQYF. The CDR3 nucleotides read TGTGCCAGCAGCTTAGCCTGGGACAACCACTACGAGCAGTACTTC. The chain couples TRBV11-1 to TRBJ2-7; a possible D gene is TRBD1 (6 bases). Germline-derived CDR1 and CDR2 are SGHAT and FQDESV (reference sequence). Trimming shortened V by 0 bases and J by 3 bases, and 12 bases separated the two germline ends. The CDR3 has 15 residues.

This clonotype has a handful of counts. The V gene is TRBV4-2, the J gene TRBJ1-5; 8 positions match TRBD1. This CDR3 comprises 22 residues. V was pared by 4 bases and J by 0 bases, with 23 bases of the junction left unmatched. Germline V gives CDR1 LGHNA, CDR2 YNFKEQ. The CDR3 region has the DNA TGTGCCAGCAGCCCTCGGCCCATAAAAGTAGACAGGGGTCGAGCTAGCAATCAGCCCCAGCATTTT. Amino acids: CASSPRPIKVDRGRASNQPQHF.

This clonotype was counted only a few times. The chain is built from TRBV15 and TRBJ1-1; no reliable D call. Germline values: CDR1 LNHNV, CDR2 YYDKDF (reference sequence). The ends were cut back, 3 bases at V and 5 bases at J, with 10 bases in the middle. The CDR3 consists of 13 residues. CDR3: CATSRGLRTEAFF. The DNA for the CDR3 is TGTGCCACCAGCAGGGGCCTCAGAACTGAAGCTTTCTTT.

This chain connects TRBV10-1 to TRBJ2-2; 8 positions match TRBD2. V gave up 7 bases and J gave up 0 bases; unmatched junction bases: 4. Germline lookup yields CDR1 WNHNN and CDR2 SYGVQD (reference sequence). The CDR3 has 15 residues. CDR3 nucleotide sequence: TGCGCCAGCACCGGGGGGGGGCCGAACACCGGGGAGCTGTTTTTT. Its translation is CASTGGGPNTGELFF.

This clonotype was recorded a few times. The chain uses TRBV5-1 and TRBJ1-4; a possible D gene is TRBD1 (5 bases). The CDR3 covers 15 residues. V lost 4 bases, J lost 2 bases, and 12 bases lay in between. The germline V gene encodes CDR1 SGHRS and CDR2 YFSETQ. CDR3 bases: TGCGCCAGCAGCGAAACGGGGGGGACTAATGAAAAACTGTTTTTT. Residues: CASSETGGTNEKLFF.

The CDR3 bases are TGTGCCAGCAGTCCTATCGGGACAGGGATGAGCGGGAATCAGCCCCAGCATTTT. Its protein product is CASSPIGTGMSGNQPQHF. The chain recombines TRBV6-2 or TRBV6-3 with TRBJ1-5; 9 bases match TRBD1. Germline values: CDR1 MNHEY, CDR2 SVGEGT. With 5 bases clipped from V and 4 bases from J, the junction kept 15 bases outside the gene matches. This CDR3 comprises 18 residues.

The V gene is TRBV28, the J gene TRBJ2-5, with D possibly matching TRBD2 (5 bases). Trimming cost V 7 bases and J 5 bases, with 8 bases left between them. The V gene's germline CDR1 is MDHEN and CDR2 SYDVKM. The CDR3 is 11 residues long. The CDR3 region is CASIGLETQYF. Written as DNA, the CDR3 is TGTGCCAGCATTGGACTGGAGACCCAGTACTTC. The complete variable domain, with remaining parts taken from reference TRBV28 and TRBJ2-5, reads DVKVTQSSRYLVKRTGEKVFLECVQDMDHENMFWYRQDPGLGLRLIYFSYDVKMKEKGDIPEGYSVSREKKERFSLILESASTNQTSMYLCASIGLETQYFGPGTRLLVL.